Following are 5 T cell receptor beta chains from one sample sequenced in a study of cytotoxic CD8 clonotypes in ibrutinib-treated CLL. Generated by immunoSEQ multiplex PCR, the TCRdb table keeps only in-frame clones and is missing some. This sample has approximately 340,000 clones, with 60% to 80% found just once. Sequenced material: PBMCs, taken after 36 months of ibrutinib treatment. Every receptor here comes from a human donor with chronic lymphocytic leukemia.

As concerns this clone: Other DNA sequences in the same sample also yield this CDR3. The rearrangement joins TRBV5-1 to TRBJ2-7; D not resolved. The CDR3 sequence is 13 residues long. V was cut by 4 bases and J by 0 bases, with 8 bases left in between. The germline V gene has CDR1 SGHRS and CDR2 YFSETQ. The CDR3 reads CASSPGGSYEQYF. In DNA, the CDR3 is TGCGCCAGCAGCCCAGGTGGCTCCTACGAGCAGTACTTC.

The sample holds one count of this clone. CDR3 loop: CASRPNGGNTEAFF. CDR3 nucleotide sequence: TGTGCCAGCAGACCCAACGGGGGGAACACTGAAGCTTTCTTT. The V and J genes are TRBV6-5 and TRBJ1-1; TRBD1 might be the D (5 bases). Germline CDR1 and CDR2: MNHEY and SVGAGI. V lost 6 bases to trimming and J lost 1 base, with 12 bases between them. CDR3 length: 14 residues.

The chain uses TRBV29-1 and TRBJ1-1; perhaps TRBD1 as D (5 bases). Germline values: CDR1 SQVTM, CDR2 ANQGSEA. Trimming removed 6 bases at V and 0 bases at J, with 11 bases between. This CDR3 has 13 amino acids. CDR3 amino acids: CSVYDRMNTEAFF. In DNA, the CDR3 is TGCAGCGTATATGACAGAATGAACACTGAAGCTTTCTTT.

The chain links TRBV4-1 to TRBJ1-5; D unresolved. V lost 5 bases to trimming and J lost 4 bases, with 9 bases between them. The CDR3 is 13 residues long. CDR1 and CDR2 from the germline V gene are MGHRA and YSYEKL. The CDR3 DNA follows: TGCGCCAGCAGCGCAGGCGCTAATCAGCCCCAGCATTTT. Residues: CASSAGANQPQHF.

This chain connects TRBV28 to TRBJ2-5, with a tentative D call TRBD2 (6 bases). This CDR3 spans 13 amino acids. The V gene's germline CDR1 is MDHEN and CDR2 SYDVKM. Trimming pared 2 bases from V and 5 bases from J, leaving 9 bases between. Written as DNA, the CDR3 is TGTGCCAGCAGTTTAGCTAGCGACGAGACCCAGTACTTC. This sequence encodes CASSLASDETQYF.